A single sample gave rise to the 26 T cell receptor beta chains below, sequenced in a study of blood T cell repertoires in COVID-19. The protocol was immunoSEQ multiplex PCR, while the TCRdb copy is restricted to in-frame clones and leaves out a portion. Of about 150,000 clones listed, approximately 80% are singletons. Sequenced input: PBMCs or T cells enriched from blood (not recorded which). The receptors stem from a man between 65 and 85 years old who had been exposed to COVID-19.

This clone was recorded a few times. The chain recombines TRBV7-6 with TRBJ1-1; 7 bases match TRBD1. This CDR3 comprises 15 residues. J gave up 5 bases and V 0 bases, and 6 bases lay outside the gene matches. Per the germline V gene, CDR1 is SGHVS and CDR2 is FNYEAQ. CDR3 sequence (DNA): TGTGCCAGCAGCTTAGCTAATCAGGGGGGAACTGAAGCTTTCTTT. As protein: CASSLANQGGTEAFF.

The chain carries TRBV28 and TRBJ2-1, with a weak D call TRBD2 (7 bases). CDR3 length: 14 amino acids. Germline V CDR1 and CDR2: MDHEN, SYDVKM. V lost 7 bases to trimming and J lost 7 bases, with 17 bases between them. The CDR3 DNA follows: TGTGCCAGCAAAGAAGGGGGGGGGCGGAATGAGCAGTTCTTC. Translation: CASKEGGGRNEQFF.

This chain connects TRBV29-1 to TRBJ1-3; maybe TRBD1 (5 bases). Trimming shortened V by 6 bases and J by 4 bases, and 10 bases separated the two germline ends. The germline V gene encodes CDR1 SQVTM and CDR2 ANQGSEA. The CDR3 runs 12 residues. Here the CDR3 reads CSVRTSGNTIYF. DNA for the CDR3: TGCAGCGTCCGGACATCCGGAAACACCATATATTTT.

This clone was observed a few times. The V gene is TRBV12-5, the J gene TRBJ2-7; 7 bases align to TRBD2. The CDR3 totals 17 residues. The germline gives CDR1 LGHNT, CDR2 FRNRAP. Trimming took 0 bases from V and 3 from J; bases not matched to a gene: 11. CDR3 coding DNA: TGTGCTAGTGGTTTGGTAAATCCGGGACTAACAAGCTACGAGCAGTACTTC. This codes for CASGLVNPGLTSYEQYF. The full variable domain, completed using reference TRBV12-5 and TRBJ2-7, is DARVTQTPRHKVTEMGQEVTMRCQPILGHNTVFWYRQTMMQGLELLAYFRNRAPLDDSGMPKDRFSAEMPDATLATLKIQPSEPRDSAVYFCASGLVNPGLTSYEQYFGPGTRLTVT.

This rearrangement joins TRBV5-8 to TRBJ2-6, with TRBD1 matching over 11 bases. This CDR3 comprises 18 residues. CDR1 and CDR2 from the germline V gene are SGHTS and YDEGEE. The trim removed 9 bases at V and 1 base at J, leaving 12 bases unmatched. CDR3 residues: CATTLTGTGGSGANVLTF. CDR3 in DNA: TGTGCCACCACTCTTACCGGGACAGGGGGGTCTGGGGCCAACGTCCTGACTTTC.

This rearrangement joins TRBV7-2 to TRBJ1-5; the D gene is possibly TRBD1 (6 bases). Trimming left V 0 bases short and J 2 bases short, with 8 bases between. CDR1 is SGHTA and CDR2 is FQGNSA in the germline V gene. This CDR3 contains 15 residues. CDR3 amino acids: CASSLAQGGNQPQHF. For the CDR3, the DNA is TGTGCCAGCAGCTTAGCACAGGGCGGCAATCAGCCCCAGCATTTT.

The CDR3 DNA is TGTGCCAGCAGTTTGGCGGGAGGACGGTTCGAGCAGTACTTC. It is translated as CASSLAGGRFEQYF. This rearrangement joins TRBV28 to TRBJ2-7; the match to TRBD2 covers 8 bases. Germline CDR1 and CDR2: MDHEN and SYDVKM. V gave up 3 bases and J gave up 6 bases; unmatched junction bases: 7. The CDR3 totals 14 residues.

The chain employs TRBV24-1 and TRBJ1-5; perhaps TRBD1 as D (5 bases). The CDR3 is 16 residues long. Trimming took 5 bases from V and 0 from J, leaving 13 bases between them. Looked up from germline, CDR1 is KGHDR and CDR2 is SFDVKD. The CDR3 reads CATSASGHRSNQPQHF. As DNA, the CDR3 is TGTGCCACCAGTGCTTCCGGACACCGTAGCAATCAGCCCCAGCATTTT.

The CDR3 DNA sequence: TGTGCCAGTAGTAGAGGCGGGGACAGCAATCAGCCCCAGCATTTT. Translation gives CASSRGGDSNQPQHF. This sequence joins TRBV19 and TRBJ1-5; a possible D gene is TRBD1 (5 bases). Germline CDR1 reads LNHDA; CDR2 reads SQIVND (reference sequence). Deletions cut 4 bases from V and 1 base from J, with 11 bases between. CDR3 size: 15 residues.

The genes are TRBV19 and TRBJ2-7; perhaps TRBD1 as D (7 bases). With 8 bases removed from V and 7 bases from J, the gap between germline ends came to 24 bases. The CDR3 totals 15 residues. Germline lookup yields CDR1 LNHDA and CDR2 SQIVND (reference sequence). The CDR3 protein is CASSPTPGGGSEQYF. CDR3 nucleotides: TGTGCCAGTTCACCTACACCAGGGGGAGGTTCTGAGCAGTACTTC.

Turning to this clone: Other DNA sequences in this specimen translate into the identical CDR3. The chain links TRBV7-8 to TRBJ1-1; D call uncertain. The germline V and J ends were trimmed by 3 bases and 1 base, with 9 bases remaining between them. There are 14 residues in the CDR3. CDR1 and CDR2 (germline): SGHVS, FQNEAQ. The CDR3 region has the DNA TGTGCCAGCAGCTTGACGACGGGGAACACTGAAGCTTTCTTT. It is translated as CASSLTTGNTEAFF.

This chain joins TRBV24-1 and TRBJ1-2; 11 bases fit TRBD1. Germline loops: CDR1 KGHDR, CDR2 SFDVKD. The CDR3 is made up of 13 amino acids. V shed 7 bases, J shed 10 bases, and the junction held 7 bases outside the gene matches. CDR3 in DNA: TGTGCCACCAGCAGGGACAGGGGGTCTGTCTACACCTTC. Its translation: CATSRDRGSVYTF.

This clone was counted ten times or more. The rearrangement uses TRBV25-1 and TRBJ2-1, with 16 bases identical to TRBD2. From germline, CDR1 is MGHDK and CDR2 SYGVNS. V shed 5 bases and J 7 bases; nucleotides not matched to a gene: 8. The CDR3 totals 17 residues. The CDR3 coding sequence is TGTGCCAGCAGTTCTCCCGCGGGACTAGCGGGGGGGAATGAGCAGTTCTTC. This encodes CASSSPAGLAGGNEQFF.

This clone was seen once. J is TRBJ1-2 and V is TRBV7-6; 10 bases agree with TRBD1. Germline-derived CDR1 and CDR2 are SGHVS and FNYEAQ. This CDR3 is built from 14 residues. J was trimmed by 2 bases and V by 4 bases; bases with no gene match: 1. This CDR3 is CASSSGQGNYGYTF. Here the CDR3 DNA reads TGTGCCAGCAGCTCGGGACAGGGGAACTATGGCTACACCTTC.

This chain uses TRBV13 with TRBJ2-3, with 12 nucleotides matching TRBD1. Germline values: CDR1 PRHDT, CDR2 FYEKMQ (reference sequence). The trim removed 5 bases at V and 9 bases at J, leaving 9 bases unmatched. This CDR3 is 15 amino acids long. The CDR3 DNA sequence: TGTGCCAGCAGCCGCGCGGGACAGGGGGCAAAGACGCAGTATTTT. This gives the protein CASSRAGQGAKTQYF.

V gene TRBV6-5 combines with J gene TRBJ1-1; no clear D gene. Germline V lookup: CDR1 MNHEY, CDR2 SVGAGI. The germline V and J ends were trimmed by 0 bases and 0 bases, with 5 bases remaining between them. The CDR3 is 14 residues long. This CDR3 is CASSYSDLNTEAFF. In nucleotides, the CDR3 is TGTGCCAGCAGTTACTCTGACTTGAACACTGAAGCTTTCTTT.

The CDR3 DNA reads TGTGCCAGCGCCCGACAGGAAAACTATGGCTACACCTTC. Translated, it gives CASARQENYGYTF. This chain connects TRBV7-8 to TRBJ1-2; TRBD1 might be the D (6 bases). There are 13 residues in the CDR3. Germline V CDR1 and CDR2: SGHVS, FQNEAQ. V shed 8 bases and J shed 2 bases, with 12 bases lying between them.

CDR3 sequence: CASSGRGDGYTF. CDR3 nucleotides: TGTGCCAGCAGTGGCCGGGGTGATGGCTACACCTTC. The chain links TRBV28 to TRBJ1-2; D gene ambiguous. With 5 bases removed from V and 6 bases from J, the gap between germline ends came to 10 bases. CDR1 is MDHEN and CDR2 is SYDVKM in the germline V gene. The CDR3 has 12 amino acids.

The chain employs TRBV19 and TRBJ1-1; D perhaps matches TRBD1 (5 bases). The V and J ends lost 3 bases and 4 bases respectively, with 12 bases between them. CDR1 and CDR2 from the germline V gene are LNHDA and SQIVND (reference sequence). The CDR3 consists of 14 residues. The CDR3 region has the DNA TGTGCCAGTAGTATCAAGGCCGGGGGCACTGAAGCTTTCTTT. Translating it yields CASSIKAGGTEAFF. The variable domain in full, with the rest retrieved from reference TRBV19 and TRBJ1-1, is DGGITQSPKYLFRKEGQNVTLSCEQNLNHDAMYWYRQDPGQGLRLIYYSQIVNDFQKGDIAEGYSVSREKKESFPLTVTSAQKNPTAFYLCASSIKAGGTEAFFGQGTRLTVV.

The genes are TRBV14 and TRBJ2-5; D gene ambiguous. This CDR3 comprises 14 residues. V shed 4 bases and J shed 2 bases, with 11 bases lying between them. CDR1 and CDR2 from the germline V gene are SGHDN and FVKESK. The CDR3 coding sequence is TGTGCCAGCAGCCCAACTGAGTCGCAAGAGACCCAGTACTTC. Amino acid sequence: CASSPTESQETQYF.

The gene calls are TRBV5-4 and TRBJ2-5; TRBD2 matches at 11 bases. The CDR3 runs 15 residues. After removal of 4 bases from V and 3 bases from J, the junction contained 5 bases not matched to a gene. Germline V gives CDR1 SGHNT, CDR2 YYREEE (reference sequence). CDR3 DNA: TGTGCCAGCAGCCTGACTAGCGGGGTAGAAGAGACCCAGTACTTC. Amino acids: CASSLTSGVEETQYF.

This chain's CDR3 is CASSLVGNEQFF. CDR3 DNA sequence: TGTGCCAGCAGCTTAGTCGGGAATGAGCAGTTCTTC. The chain is built from TRBV7-8 and TRBJ2-1; D remains unclear. Deletions cut 1 base from V and 7 bases from J, with 5 bases between. Germline-derived CDR1 and CDR2 are SGHVS and FQNEAQ. There are 12 residues in the CDR3.

The V gene is TRBV24-1, the J gene TRBJ1-5, with D possibly TRBD1 on 5 matching bases. The CDR3 has 17 amino acids. V lost 1 base and J 2 bases, leaving 14 bases between the germline ends. Looked up from germline, CDR1 is KGHDR and CDR2 is SFDVKD. CDR3 residues: CATSDFGADMRNQPQHF. In DNA, the CDR3 is TGTGCCACCAGTGATTTTGGGGCAGACATGCGCAATCAGCCCCAGCATTTT.

V usage is TRBV13 and J usage is TRBJ2-4, with TRBD1 identical over 8 bases. V was clipped by 4 bases and J by 8 bases; unmatched bases: 7. The CDR3 length is 14 residues. Germline V lookup: CDR1 PRHDT, CDR2 FYEKMQ (reference sequence). The CDR3 is CASSSGTGGHIQYF. CDR3 sequence (DNA): TGTGCCAGCAGCTCCGGGACAGGTGGACACATTCAGTACTTC.

V and J are TRBV9 and TRBJ1-1; D may be TRBD1 (6 bases). The V end was cut by 1 base, the J end by 4 bases, with 11 bases between. The CDR3 is 14 residues long. From germline, CDR1 is SGDLS and CDR2 YYNGEE. The CDR3 nucleotides read TGTGCCAGCAGCGTAACCCAGGGGAGCACTGAAGCTTTCTTT. As protein: CASSVTQGSTEAFF.

Only a few counts were recorded for this clone. The chain couples TRBV27 to TRBJ2-3; 11 nucleotides match TRBD2. From germline, CDR1 is MNHEY and CDR2 SMNVEV (reference sequence). The CDR3 covers 16 residues. The ends lost 8 bases at V and 7 bases at J; junction bases unmatched: 14. CDR3 loop: CASGLSGRAYVNTQYF. CDR3 sequence (DNA): TGTGCCAGCGGACTTAGCGGGAGGGCCTATGTAAATACGCAGTATTTT.